These T cell receptor beta chains were read from a single sample in a study of blood T cells in healthy people across ages. TCRdb re-analysed the 5' RACE reads in MiXCR, keeping a single row per CDR3 protein. Among 1 million or so distinct CDR3 sequences listed, 45% were seen once. Source material: blood. All receptors come from a woman aged 55-75 years in good health. The conserved cysteine and the conserved F or W are not part of the CDR3 here.

V gene,J gene,CDR3 protein
TRBV29-1,TRBJ2-7,SVEIGPSSYEQY
TRBV15,TRBJ2-7,ATSRVAGGTYEQY
TRBV10-3,TRBJ2-1,AISEPTGVPISYNEQF
TRBV7-9,TRBJ2-3,ASSLASGRISTDTRY
TRBV20-1,TRBJ2-3,SARGLAFNTDTQY
TRBV27,TRBJ2-1,ASSLVGRGYNEQF
TRBV20-1,TRBJ2-1,SAFPQGGRYNEQF
TRBV27,TRBJ1-2,ASRDGSGSYGYT
TRBV9,TRBJ2-5,ASSGGLPPETQY
TRBV20-1,TRBJ2-1,SAPSGGTGTQF
TRBV7-9,TRBJ1-2,ASSLEGAGYT
TRBV3-1,TRBJ2-7,ASSQDRGSSDEQY
TRBV30,TRBJ2-3,AWSVRGRGTDTQY
TRBV29-1,TRBJ2-7,CAGSSYEQY